Below are 30 T cell receptor beta chains sequenced from a single sample in a study of cytomegalovirus exposure and HLA in healthy donors. PCR employed 60 Vbeta and 13 Jbeta primers. Only in-frame clones appear in the TCRdb table, and some are missing; sequencing was by immunoSEQ multiplex PCR. The table shows almost 200,000 clones, with 85% occurring only once. Sequencing was carried out using PBMCs. These receptors were collected from a woman aged 50 to 60 in good health and CMV-seronegative.

The rearrangement links TRBV7-2 to TRBJ2-7; the match to TRBD2 covers 7 bases. Per the germline V gene, CDR1 is SGHTA and CDR2 is FQGNSA. The CDR3 totals 16 residues. V was pared by 2 bases and J by 2 bases, with 9 bases of the junction left unmatched. CDR3 in DNA: TGTGCCAGCAGCTTAACCCCCCACGCGGGAGCCTACGAGCAGTACTTC. It translates to CASSLTPHAGAYEQYF.

The chain is built from TRBV6-5 and TRBJ2-3; 9 positions agree with TRBD2. CDR1 and CDR2 (germline): MNHEY, SVGAGI. Trimming took 5 bases from V and 2 from J; bases not matched to a gene: 5. The length of the CDR3 is 15 residues. CDR3 amino acids: CASSISGRVTDTQYF. In DNA form, the CDR3 reads TGTGCCAGCAGTATTAGCGGGAGAGTCACAGATACGCAGTATTTT.

As to this clone: Other DNA sequences from this sample encode an identical CDR3 as well. The V call is TRBV5-1, the J call TRBJ2-1; 9 nucleotides match TRBD2. The CDR3 loop spans 15 amino acids. From germline, CDR1 is SGHRS and CDR2 YFSETQ. The J segment lost 5 bases and the V segment lost 0 bases, leaving 3 bases of the junction unmatched. The CDR3, as DNA: TGCGCCAGCAGCTTGGTCCTAGCGGGGAACAATGAGCAGTTCTTC. Protein sequence: CASSLVLAGNNEQFF.

The chain has TRBV6-1 and TRBJ2-3; 8 nucleotides match TRBD2. Trimming cost V 6 bases and J 1 base; bases outside gene matches: 6. The CDR3 has 15 amino acids. Germline loops: CDR1 MNHNS, CDR2 SASEGT. CDR3 in amino acids: CASRGAGGGTDTQYF. CDR3 coding DNA: TGTGCCAGCAGGGGGGCGGGAGGCGGCACAGATACGCAGTATTTT.

V gene TRBV5-1 combines with J gene TRBJ1-1, with D perhaps TRBD1 (6 bases). CDR3 size: 13 residues. Germline V CDR1 and CDR2: SGHRS, YFSETQ. Deletions cut 4 bases from V and 5 bases from J, with 12 bases between. The CDR3, as DNA: TGCGCCAGCAGCCCCAGAGGGGGAACTGAAGCTTTCTTT. Translation gives CASSPRGGTEAFF.

V gene TRBV6-5 combines with J gene TRBJ2-5; possible D gene TRBD1, 6 bases. The J call may be wrong; the DNA end is better matched by TRBJ2-7. The germline CDR1 and CDR2 sequences are MNHEY and SVGAGI. The CDR3 runs 12 residues. CDR3 in amino acids: CASRDSSYEQYF. In nucleotides, the CDR3 is TGTGCCAGCAGGGACAGCTCCTACGAGCAGTACTTC.

The chain couples TRBV7-2 to TRBJ1-5, with unresolved D. CDR3 length: 14 amino acids. Germline CDR1 is SGHTA and CDR2 is FQGNSA. Trimming removed 5 bases at V and 0 bases at J, with 8 bases between. DNA for the CDR3: TGTGCCAGCAGCCGTACACATAGCAATCAGCCCCAGCATTTT. This sequence encodes CASSRTHSNQPQHF.

This chain connects TRBV5-1 to TRBJ2-3, with TRBD2 matching 11 bases. After removal of 1 base from V and 2 bases from J, the junction contained 3 bases not matched to a gene. The CDR3 is made up of 16 amino acids. Germline V gives CDR1 SGHRS, CDR2 YFSETQ. The CDR3 bases are TGCGCCAGCAGCTTGACTAGCGGGAGTACCACAGATACGCAGTATTTT. This sequence encodes CASSLTSGSTTDTQYF.

The rearrangement joins TRBV6-5 to TRBJ2-1, with TRBD2 as a possible D gene (5 bases). V lost 2 bases and J 2 bases, leaving 10 bases between the germline ends. The germline V gene encodes CDR1 MNHEY and CDR2 SVGAGI. CDR3 length: 15 amino acids. In nucleotides, the CDR3 is TGTGCCAGCAGTTACGAAGGAGGACCCTACAATGAGCAGTTCTTC. It translates to CASSYEGGPYNEQFF.

This chain links TRBV2 with TRBJ2-1; 7 nucleotides match TRBD1. Germline loops: CDR1 SNHLY, CDR2 FYNNEI. J gave up 4 bases and V 5 bases, and 8 bases lay outside the gene matches. This CDR3 is 15 amino acids long. The CDR3 DNA reads TGTGCCAGCAGTTTCCCTGGGACAGAATACAATGAGCAGTTCTTC. This gives the protein CASSFPGTEYNEQFF.

The chain is built from TRBV27 and TRBJ1-2; TRBD1 agrees at 9 bases. Germline CDR1 is MNHEY and CDR2 is SMNVEV (reference sequence). The CDR3 contains 17 residues. V lost 2 bases to trimming and J lost 3 bases; unmatched junction nucleotides: 10. The CDR3 loop is CASSLLPGQGVHYGYTF. DNA for the CDR3: TGTGCCAGCAGTTTACTCCCGGGACAGGGAGTTCACTATGGCTACACCTTC.

V gene TRBV5-1 combines with J gene TRBJ1-6; maybe TRBD1 (5 bases). Trimming pared 4 bases from V and 10 bases from J, leaving 15 bases between. The CDR3 spans 14 residues. Per germline, CDR1 SGHRS and CDR2 YFSETQ. Written as DNA, the CDR3 is TGCGCCAGCAGCGCGGAGCAGGGTCAGTCACCCCTCCACTTT. Translating gives CASSAEQGQSPLHF.

The rearrangement joins TRBV28 to TRBJ2-1; 10 nucleotides match TRBD2. The CDR3 is made up of 14 amino acids. Germline V gives CDR1 MDHEN, CDR2 SYDVKM. V was pared by 4 bases and J by 12 bases, with 9 bases of the junction left unmatched. The CDR3 DNA follows: TGTGCCAGCAGTTCACGGGCTAGCGGGAGCGGGCAGTTCTTC. Translating it yields CASSSRASGSGQFF.

The rearrangement joins TRBV19 to TRBJ2-7; 10 nucleotides align to TRBD1. J gave up 0 bases and V 6 bases, and 2 bases lay outside the gene matches. CDR1 and CDR2 from the germline V gene are LNHDA and SQIVND (reference sequence). The CDR3 loop spans 14 amino acids. In DNA, the CDR3 is TGTGCCAGTAGCAGGGACAGGGGCTCCTACGAGCAGTACTTC. Translation gives CASSRDRGSYEQYF.

V and J are TRBV7-9 and TRBJ2-1; TRBD1 agrees at 9 bases. Germline V CDR1 and CDR2: SEHNR, FQNEAQ (reference sequence). CDR3 length: 14 residues. The ends lost 0 bases at V and 6 bases at J; junction bases unmatched: 0. In DNA form, the CDR3 reads TGTGCCAGCAGCTTAGCGGACAGGGGCAATGAGCAGTTCTTC. This gives the protein CASSLADRGNEQFF. Filled out from reference TRBV7-9 and TRBJ2-1, the complete variable domain reads DTGVSQNPRHKITKRGQNVTFRCDPISEHNRLYWYRQTLGQGPEFLTYFQNEAQLEKSRLLSDRFSAERPKGSFSTLEIQRTEQGDSAMYLCASSLADRGNEQFFGPGTRLTVL.

This clone occurred once. The gene calls are TRBV7-9 and TRBJ1-5, with TRBD1 as a possible D gene (6 bases). The V end lost 4 bases, the J end lost 0 bases, and 22 bases lay between the germline ends. Germline CDR1 and CDR2: SEHNR and FQNEAQ (reference sequence). There are 19 residues in the CDR3. CDR3 in DNA: TGTGCCAGCAGCTCAATGGGGGCTTGGAAAGGAGATAGCAATCAGCCCCAGCATTTT. Encoded protein: CASSSMGAWKGDSNQPQHF.

The chain recombines TRBV28 with TRBJ2-7; TRBD2 matches 10 bases. J was trimmed by 6 bases and V by 2 bases; bases with no gene match: 4. Germline V gene lookup returns CDR1 MDHEN and CDR2 SYDVKM. This CDR3 comprises 14 residues. The CDR3 sequence is CASSLRGLAFEQYF. Written as DNA, the CDR3 is TGTGCCAGCAGTTTAAGGGGACTAGCGTTCGAGCAGTACTTC.

Comments on this clone: Other DNA sequences in this sample translate to the same CDR3. The rearrangement uses TRBV19 and TRBJ1-5; D is possibly TRBD1 (5 bases). This CDR3 has 15 amino acids. Germline V gene data show CDR1 as LNHDA and CDR2 as SQIVND (reference sequence). Trimming pared 1 base from V and 6 bases from J, leaving 13 bases between. The CDR3 protein is CASSIGRGRGQPQHF. CDR3 DNA: TGTGCCAGTAGTATAGGGCGGGGTAGGGGTCAGCCCCAGCATTTT.

The V gene is TRBV15, the J gene TRBJ1-5, with 8 bases lining up with TRBD1. Germline trimming cut 6 bases from V and 8 bases from J; bases unmatched to any gene: 15. This CDR3 contains 16 residues. Germline CDR1 LNHNV, CDR2 YYDKDF (reference sequence). CDR3 amino acids: CATREGGQGHLEPQHF. As DNA, the CDR3 is TGTGCCACCAGAGAGGGCGGACAGGGTCATTTGGAGCCCCAGCATTTT.

The rearrangement joins TRBV6-1 to TRBJ1-5, with TRBD1 matching over 10 bases. V was clipped by 3 bases and J by 5 bases; unmatched bases: 4. The CDR3 loop spans 15 amino acids. Germline V gene sequence: CDR1 MNHNS, CDR2 SASEGT. In nucleotides, the CDR3 is TGTGCCAGCAGTGACCCGACAGGGGGCGATCAGCCCCAGCATTTT. It codes for CASSDPTGGDQPQHF.

The CDR3 coding sequence is TGTGCCACCAGCAGAGAAGTCATTTCCGGGACAGCCAGCTCGGGCTACACCTTC. Amino acid sequence: CATSREVISGTASSGYTF. The J gene is TRBJ1-2, the V gene TRBV15, with TRBD1 identical over 7 bases. Germline CDR1 reads LNHNV; CDR2 reads YYDKDF (reference sequence). J gave up 8 bases and V 0 bases, and 18 bases lay outside the gene matches. CDR3 length: 18 residues.

The CDR3 sequence: CASKRQASSYEQYF. CDR3 DNA sequence: TGTGCCAGCAAAAGGCAGGCGAGCTCCTACGAGCAGTACTTC. The chain links TRBV6-5 to TRBJ2-7; D gene ambiguous. The V and J ends lost 7 bases and 0 bases respectively, with 13 bases between them. The germline V gene encodes CDR1 MNHEY and CDR2 SVGAGI. The CDR3 extends over 14 amino acids.

The chain joins TRBV6-1 to TRBJ1-1, with 7 nucleotides matching TRBD1. CDR1 and CDR2 (germline): MNHNS, SASEGT. V gave up 5 bases and J gave up 8 bases; unmatched junction bases: 14. CDR3 length equals 15 residues. DNA for the CDR3: TGTGCCAGCAGTAGCCACCCGCCACAGGGGCCCGAAGCTTTCTTT. It is translated as CASSSHPPQGPEAFF.

This clone was detected only once. The chain links TRBV28 to TRBJ1-5, with 8 bases that match TRBD1. Per germline, CDR1 MDHEN and CDR2 SYDVKM. The CDR3 runs to 16 residues. J gave up 11 bases and V 1 base, and 13 bases lay outside the gene matches. CDR3 in amino acids: CASSLLGTGRATAQHF. The CDR3 DNA sequence: TGTGCCAGCAGTTTATTAGGGACAGGTCGAGCGACGGCCCAGCATTTT.

The CDR3 sequence: CASSPRESTDTQYF. The CDR3 DNA is TGCGCCAGCAGCCCCCGGGAGAGCACAGATACGCAGTATTTT. The V gene is TRBV5-1, the J gene TRBJ2-3; possibly TRBD2 for D (6 bases). This CDR3 is built from 14 residues. CDR1 is SGHRS, CDR2 YFSETQ, per germline. V lost 4 bases, J lost 0 bases, and 9 bases lay in between.

This sequence joins TRBV10-3 and TRBJ2-1, with TRBD1 identical over 9 bases. V was pared by 5 bases and J by 7 bases, with 12 bases of the junction left unmatched. Germline V gene sequence: CDR1 ENHRY, CDR2 SYGVKD. The CDR3 runs 16 residues. CDR3 DNA: TGTGCCATCAGTTCGGCCGGGACAGGGCTTAAAAATGAGCAGTTCTTC. It specifies CAISSAGTGLKNEQFF.

This CDR3 reads CASSLPRGGQETQYF. The CDR3 coding sequence is TGTGCCAGCAGTCTCCCCCGGGGGGGACAAGAGACCCAGTACTTC. V and J are TRBV28 and TRBJ2-5; TRBD2 agrees at 8 bases. Germline lookup yields CDR1 MDHEN and CDR2 SYDVKM. CDR3 length: 15 amino acids. With 5 bases clipped from V and 2 bases from J, the junction kept 7 bases outside the gene matches.

This clone was seen just once. The chain joins TRBV5-1 to TRBJ2-3; TRBD2 aligns across 8 bases. With 2 bases clipped from V and 2 bases from J, the junction kept 4 bases outside the gene matches. Germline values: CDR1 SGHRS, CDR2 YFSETQ. This CDR3 spans 15 amino acids. CDR3 DNA sequence: TGCGCCAGCAGCTTACCAGCGGGAGACACAGATACGCAGTATTTT. Encoded protein: CASSLPAGDTDTQYF.

A few counts support this clone. The rearrangement joins TRBV19 to TRBJ1-1; D may be TRBD1 (6 bases). V dropped 5 bases and J dropped 4 bases, with 14 bases sitting between them. Germline V gene sequence: CDR1 LNHDA, CDR2 SQIVND (reference sequence). The CDR3 contains 14 residues. CDR3 nucleotides: TGTGCCAGTAGTTCGGGACAAAGGAGCACTGAAGCTTTCTTT. Its protein product is CASSSGQRSTEAFF.

The chain recombines TRBV18 with TRBJ1-1, with 9 positions matching TRBD1. CDR1 and CDR2 (germline): KGHSH, LQKENI. The CDR3 contains 16 residues. The V gene end was trimmed by 1 base and the J gene end by 2 bases; junction bases not matched to a gene: 5. CDR3 loop: CASSPLDRGYNTEAFF. The CDR3, as DNA: TGTGCCAGCTCACCACTGGACAGGGGTTATAACACTGAAGCTTTCTTT.